This T cell receptor (beta chain) was captured by sequencing in a study of shared clonotypes between healthy human individuals. On the study more broadly: Donors were a couple of women and a few men aged 18 to 49. CD4 naive cells filled three plates per donor, CD4 memory three, CD8 naive two and CD8 memory one.

Libraries were prepared by immunoSEQ multiplex PCR; TCRdb keeps only in-frame clonotypes and omits some of them. Found here are about 2 million clones, just under 95% of them singletons; the top ten hold more than 0.9%. Only CD45RO-negative cells positively selected for CCR7 counted as naive CD8 cells, so terminally differentiated effector memory CD45RA+ cells were excluded. On this clone itself: The antigen is undetermined.

The study, taken as a whole, reports: Researchers sampled only blood; tissue repertoires likely differ. Read depth was anticipated to influence clonotype sharing among donors.

This TCR came from a man between 18 and 35 years old in good health. The specimen was naive CD8+ T cells sorted from blood.

In nucleotides, the CDR3 is TGTGCCAGCAGCCTCCCAGCCCTTGGGGGACAGGTTGTAACAGATACGCAGTATTTT. Residues: CASSLPALGGQVVTDTQYF. V and J are TRBV7-9 and TRBJ2-3, with TRBD1 matching 8 bases. CDR3 length: 19 residues. The V segment lost 5 bases and the J segment 3 bases; nucleotides outside the gene matches: 19. The germline gives CDR1 SEHNR, CDR2 FQNEAQ (reference sequence).